This T cell receptor beta chain appears in the sequencing data of a study of read filtering for tumor transcriptome and immune sequencing. Looking at the study overall: Per sample, TCR-region reads ranged about 3.5 to 11 million by IR-seq, 85 to 1273 by RNA-seq. Broader study findings: Even smaller IR-seq throughput identified most shared clonotypes.

V dropped 5 bases and J dropped 8; count of bases not matched to a gene: 12. Germline values: CDR1 SQVTM, CDR2 ANQGSEA. The CDR3 length is 14 residues. This clonotype has ten or more counts. Its antigen is unidentified. This library used 300 to 500 ng RNA and molecular barcoded adaptors spanning alpha/delta and beta/gamma chains. TCRdb reanalysed the reads using MiXCR and keeps one entry per CDR3 protein. The sample shows 48,000 or so distinct CDR3 sequences, less than 20% of them seen only once. V is TRBV29-1 and J is TRBJ1-2; the match to TRBD1 covers 9 bases. The sample comprised a population of CD138-negative cells sorted from bone marrow. The TCR sequence derives from a donor over 35 with multiple myeloma. The CDR3 is CSVRSGQGLPGYTF. The CDR3 DNA reads TGCAGCGTTCGGTCCGGACAGGGGTTGCCGGGCTACACCTTC.